This T cell receptor (beta chain) was identified during a study of T cell responses to AZD1222 COVID-19 vaccine. The method was immunoSEQ multiplex PCR; TCRdb's version includes in-frame clones alone and lacks a portion of them. This table holds more than 150,000 clones, 70% to 90% found once. Overall study findings and caveats: Mostly white British, mostly female donors; authors suggested clonal diversity may be underestimated. Baseline serostatus was positive in only a handful of AZD1222 recipients. CD4 TCRs associated with vaccination spanned spike, dominating at 160-218 and 743-854. Recipients of two AZD1222 doses showed rising Spike-specific TCR breadth and depth.

With V trimmed by 5 bases and J by 1 base, 10 bases remained unmatched. Germline V gene sequence: CDR1 ENHRY, CDR2 SYGVKD. This CDR3 is 16 amino acids long. Remarks on this clone: Its antigen is not known.

This sample comprised peripheral blood, obtained 28 days after the second AZD1222 dose. The J gene is TRBJ2-7, the V gene TRBV10-3, with 8 bases fitting TRBD1. This TCR was recovered from an adult who received the AZD1222 COVID-19 vaccine. CDR3 sequence reads: CAISSGQGKGSYEQYF. CDR3 DNA: TGTGCCATCAGTTCCGGACAGGGTAAGGGGTCCTACGAGCAGTACTTC.